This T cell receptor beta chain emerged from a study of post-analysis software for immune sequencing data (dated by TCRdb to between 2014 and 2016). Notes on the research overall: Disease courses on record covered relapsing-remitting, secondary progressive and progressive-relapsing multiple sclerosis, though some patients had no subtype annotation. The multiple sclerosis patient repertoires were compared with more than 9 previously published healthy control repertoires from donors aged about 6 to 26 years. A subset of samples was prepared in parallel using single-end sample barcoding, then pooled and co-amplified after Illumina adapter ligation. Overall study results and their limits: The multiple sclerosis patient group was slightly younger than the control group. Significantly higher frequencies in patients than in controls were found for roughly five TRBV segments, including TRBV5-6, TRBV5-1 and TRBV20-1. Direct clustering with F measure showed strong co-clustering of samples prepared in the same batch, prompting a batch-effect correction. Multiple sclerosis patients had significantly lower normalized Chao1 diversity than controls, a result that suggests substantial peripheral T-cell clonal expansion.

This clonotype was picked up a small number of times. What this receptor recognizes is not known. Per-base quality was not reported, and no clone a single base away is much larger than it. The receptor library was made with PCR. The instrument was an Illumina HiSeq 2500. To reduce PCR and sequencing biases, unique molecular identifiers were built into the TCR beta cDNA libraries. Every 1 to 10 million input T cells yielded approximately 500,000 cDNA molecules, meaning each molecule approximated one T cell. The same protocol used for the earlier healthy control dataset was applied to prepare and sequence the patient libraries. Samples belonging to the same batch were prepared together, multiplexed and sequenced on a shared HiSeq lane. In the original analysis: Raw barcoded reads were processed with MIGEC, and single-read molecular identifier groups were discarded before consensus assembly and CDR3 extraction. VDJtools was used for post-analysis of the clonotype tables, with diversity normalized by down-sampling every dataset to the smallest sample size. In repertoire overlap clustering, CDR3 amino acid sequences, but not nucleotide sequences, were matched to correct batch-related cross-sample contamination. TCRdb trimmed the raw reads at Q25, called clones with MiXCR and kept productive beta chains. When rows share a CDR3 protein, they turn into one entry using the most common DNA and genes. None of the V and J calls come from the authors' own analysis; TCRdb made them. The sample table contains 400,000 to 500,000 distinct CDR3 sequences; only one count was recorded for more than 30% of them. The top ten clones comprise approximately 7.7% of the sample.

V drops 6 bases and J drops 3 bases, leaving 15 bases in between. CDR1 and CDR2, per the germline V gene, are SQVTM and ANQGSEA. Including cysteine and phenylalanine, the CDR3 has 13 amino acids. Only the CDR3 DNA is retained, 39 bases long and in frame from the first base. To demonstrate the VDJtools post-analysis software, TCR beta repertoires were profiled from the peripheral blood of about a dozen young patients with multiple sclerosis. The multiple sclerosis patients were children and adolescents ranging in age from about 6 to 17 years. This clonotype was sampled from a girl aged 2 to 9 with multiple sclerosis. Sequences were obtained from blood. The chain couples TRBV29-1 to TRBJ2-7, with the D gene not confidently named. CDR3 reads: CSVRLDGYYEQYF. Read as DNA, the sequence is TGCAGCGTGCGACTCGACGGATACTACGAGCAGTACTTC.